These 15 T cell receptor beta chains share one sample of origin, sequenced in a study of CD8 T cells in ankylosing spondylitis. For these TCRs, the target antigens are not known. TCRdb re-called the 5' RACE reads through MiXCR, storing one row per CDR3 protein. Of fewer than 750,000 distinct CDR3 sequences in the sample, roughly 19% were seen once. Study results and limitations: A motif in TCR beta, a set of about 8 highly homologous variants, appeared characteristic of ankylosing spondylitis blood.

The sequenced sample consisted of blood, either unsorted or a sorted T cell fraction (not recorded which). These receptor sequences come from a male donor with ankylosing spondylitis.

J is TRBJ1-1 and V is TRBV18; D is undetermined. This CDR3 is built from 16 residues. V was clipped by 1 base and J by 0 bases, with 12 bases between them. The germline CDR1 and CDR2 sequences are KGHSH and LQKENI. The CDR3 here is CASSPLRNAMNTEAFF. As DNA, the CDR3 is TGTGCCAGCTCACCACTCCGGAACGCTATGAACACTGAAGCTTTCTTT. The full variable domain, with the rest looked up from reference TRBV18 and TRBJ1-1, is NAGVMQNPRHLVRRRGQEARLRCSPMKGHSHVYWYRQLPEEGLKFMVYLQKENIIDESGMPKERFSAEFPKEGPSILRIQQVVRGDSAAYFCASSPLRNAMNTEAFFGQGTRLTVV.

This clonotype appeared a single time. CDR3 amino acids: CASRPHSSVVEQFF. CDR3 coding DNA: TGTGCCAGCAGGCCCCATTCTTCCGTCGTTGAGCAGTTCTTC. V gene TRBV6-2 or TRBV6-3 combines with J gene TRBJ2-1; D remains ambiguous. Germline V gene lookup returns CDR1 MNHEY and CDR2 SVGEGT. The CDR3 is 14 residues long. The V and J ends lost 6 bases and 9 bases respectively, with 18 bases between them.

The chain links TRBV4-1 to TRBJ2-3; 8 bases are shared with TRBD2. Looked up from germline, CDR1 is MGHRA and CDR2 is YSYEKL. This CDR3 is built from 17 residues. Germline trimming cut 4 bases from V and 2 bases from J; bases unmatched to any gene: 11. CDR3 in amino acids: CASSPRVAGGYTDTQYF. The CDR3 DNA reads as TGCGCCAGCAGCCCCCGGGTGGCGGGGGGCTACACAGATACGCAGTATTTT.

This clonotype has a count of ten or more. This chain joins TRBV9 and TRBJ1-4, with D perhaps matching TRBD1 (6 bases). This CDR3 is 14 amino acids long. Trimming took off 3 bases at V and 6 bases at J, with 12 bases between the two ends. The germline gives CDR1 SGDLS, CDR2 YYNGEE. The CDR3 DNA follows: TGTGCCAGCAGCGGGGCAGGGGATTATGAAAAACTGTTTTTT. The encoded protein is CASSGAGDYEKLFF.

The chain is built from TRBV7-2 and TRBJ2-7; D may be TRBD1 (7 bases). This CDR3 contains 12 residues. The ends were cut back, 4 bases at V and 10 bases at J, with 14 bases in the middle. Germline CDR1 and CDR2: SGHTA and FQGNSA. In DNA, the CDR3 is TGTGCCAGCAGCTCCCAGGGGGGAGGACAGTACTTC. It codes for CASSSQGGGQYF.

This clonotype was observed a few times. The CDR3: CASAGLLAGDTDTQYF. For the CDR3, the DNA is TGTGCCAGCGCTGGGCTACTAGCGGGAGACACAGATACGCAGTATTTT. The V call is TRBV12-3 or TRBV12-4, the J call TRBJ2-3; 11 bases match TRBD2. The junction had 9 bases not matched to a gene; V was cut back by 8 bases and J by 2 bases. The length of the CDR3 is 16 residues.

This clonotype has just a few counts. The CDR3 DNA sequence: TGTGCTAGTGGTCCCGGACTAGCGGGGCTCAATGAGCAGTTCTTC. It yields the protein CASGPGLAGLNEQFF. V usage is TRBV12-5 and J usage is TRBJ2-1; 12 nucleotides match TRBD2. The CDR3 contains 15 residues. V was clipped by 5 bases and J by 6 bases; unmatched bases: 5. Germline V CDR1 and CDR2: LGHNT, FRNRAP.

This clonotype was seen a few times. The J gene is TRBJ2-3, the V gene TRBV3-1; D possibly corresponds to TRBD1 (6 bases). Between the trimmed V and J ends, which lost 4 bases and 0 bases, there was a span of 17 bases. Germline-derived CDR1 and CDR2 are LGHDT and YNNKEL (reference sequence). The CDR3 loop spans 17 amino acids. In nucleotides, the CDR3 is TGTGCCAGCAGCCTCAGGGTTGGGGACACCAGCACAGATACGCAGTATTTT. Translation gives CASSLRVGDTSTDTQYF.

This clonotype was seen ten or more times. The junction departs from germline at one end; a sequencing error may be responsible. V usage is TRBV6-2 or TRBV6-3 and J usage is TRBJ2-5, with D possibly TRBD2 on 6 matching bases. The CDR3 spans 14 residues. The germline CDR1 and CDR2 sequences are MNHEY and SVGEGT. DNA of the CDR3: TGTGCCAGCAGTCACTCGCGGGACCCGGAGACCCAGTACTTC. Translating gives CASSHSRDPETQYF.

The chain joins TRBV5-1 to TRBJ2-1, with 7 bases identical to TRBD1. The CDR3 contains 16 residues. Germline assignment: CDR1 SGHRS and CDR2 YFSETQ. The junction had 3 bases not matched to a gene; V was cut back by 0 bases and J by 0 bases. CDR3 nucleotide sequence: TGCGCCAGCAGCTTGGAGGGGGCCAGCTCCTACAATGAGCAGTTCTTC. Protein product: CASSLEGASSYNEQFF.

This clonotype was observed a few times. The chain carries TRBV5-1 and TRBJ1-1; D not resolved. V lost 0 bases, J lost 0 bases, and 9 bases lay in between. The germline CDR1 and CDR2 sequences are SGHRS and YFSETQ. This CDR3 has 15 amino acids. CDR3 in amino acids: CASSLGVGVNTEAFF. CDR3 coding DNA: TGCGCCAGCAGCTTGGGGGTCGGGGTGAACACTGAAGCTTTCTTT.

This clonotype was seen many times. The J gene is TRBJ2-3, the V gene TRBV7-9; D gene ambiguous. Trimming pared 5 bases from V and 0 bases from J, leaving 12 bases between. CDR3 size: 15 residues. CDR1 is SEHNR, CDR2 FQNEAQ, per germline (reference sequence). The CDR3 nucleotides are TGTGCCAGCAGCCCGGGTCGCTCTAGCACAGATACGCAGTATTTT. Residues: CASSPGRSSTDTQYF.

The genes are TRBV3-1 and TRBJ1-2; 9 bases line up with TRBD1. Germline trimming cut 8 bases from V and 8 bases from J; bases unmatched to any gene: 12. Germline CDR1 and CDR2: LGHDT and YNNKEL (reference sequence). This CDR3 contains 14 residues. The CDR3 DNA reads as TGTGCCAGCGGGCATTCACAGGGGGCCGGGGGCTACACCTTC. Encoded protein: CASGHSQGAGGYTF.

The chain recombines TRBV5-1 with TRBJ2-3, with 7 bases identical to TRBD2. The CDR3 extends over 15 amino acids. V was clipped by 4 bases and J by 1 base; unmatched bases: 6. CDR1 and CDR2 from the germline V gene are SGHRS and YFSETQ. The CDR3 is CASSPTSPGTDTQYF. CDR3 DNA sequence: TGCGCCAGCAGCCCGACTAGCCCTGGCACAGATACGCAGTATTTT.

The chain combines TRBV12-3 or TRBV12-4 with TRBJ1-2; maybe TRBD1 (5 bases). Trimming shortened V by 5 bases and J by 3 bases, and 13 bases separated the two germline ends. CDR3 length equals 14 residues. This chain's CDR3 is CASSPPGRHYGYTF. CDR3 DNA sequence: TGTGCCAGCAGTCCCCCGGGACGGCACTATGGCTACACCTTC.